The 2 T cell receptor beta chains below all came from one sample that was sequenced in a study of control samples from healthy donors and cancer patients. Only in-frame clones appear in the TCRdb table, and some are missing; sequencing was by immunoSEQ multiplex PCR. The sample shows under 450,000 clones, 75% to 95% of them seen only once. Specimen: PBMCs. The receptors originated from a man aged 40-49 years with head and neck cancer.

The genes are TRBV6-6 and TRBJ1-1; tentatively, D is TRBD1 (5 bases). Germline values: CDR1 MNHNY, CDR2 SVGAGI (reference sequence). Trimming took 7 bases from V and 7 from J, leaving 22 bases between them. The CDR3 length is 15 residues. CDR3 sequence (DNA): TGTGCCAGCACCACTATCCCGGGACGAACTATTGAAGCTTTCTTT. Translating gives CASTTIPGRTIEAFF.

This chain uses TRBV10-3 with TRBJ1-5; D gene uncertain. The CDR3 runs 14 residues. The germline gives CDR1 ENHRY, CDR2 SYGVKD. Trimming shortened V by 2 bases and J by 0 bases, and 5 bases separated the two germline ends. The CDR3 coding sequence is TGTGCCATCAGTGAGCGCGTTAGCAATCAGCCCCAGCATTTT. Residues: CAISERVSNQPQHF.